The 19 T cell receptor beta chains given below trace back to one sample, sequenced in a study. Using its own MiXCR run on the 5' RACE reads, TCRdb lists one record per CDR3 protein. The data hold more than 6,000 distinct CDR3 sequences, with roughly 47% observed a single time. Sequenced sample: naive CD4+ T cells sorted from a lymph node. Subset indicated: naive CD4+ T cells, CD4+CD45RA+CD25-. The origin of the receptors is a female donor with breast cancer.

This clonotype was seen only a few times. This chain links TRBV19 with TRBJ1-2; no firm D call. Deletions cut 6 bases from V and 2 bases from J, with 10 bases between. Germline CDR1 reads LNHDA; CDR2 reads SQIVND (reference sequence). This CDR3 is built from 13 residues. Written as DNA, the CDR3 is TGTGCCAGTAGCTACAGATTGAACTATGGCTACACCTTC. Its protein product is CASSYRLNYGYTF.

V is TRBV29-1 and J is TRBJ1-1, with D hard to call. Deletions cut 3 bases from V and 3 bases from J, with 5 bases between. Germline CDR1 is SQVTM and CDR2 is ANQGSEA. CDR3 length: 11 amino acids. The CDR3 loop is CSVEGYTEAFF. Written as DNA, the CDR3 is TGCAGCGTTGAGGGTTACACTGAAGCTTTCTTT. The whole variable domain, filled in from reference TRBV29-1 and TRBJ1-1, reads SAVISQKPSRDICQRGTSLTIQCQVDSQVTMMFWYRQQPGQSLTLIATANQGSEATYESGFVIDKFPISRPNLTFSTLTVSNMSPEDSSIYLCSVEGYTEAFFGQGTRLTVV.

This clonotype was picked up a small number of times. This rearrangement joins TRBV20-1 to TRBJ1-1; the D gene is possibly TRBD1 (6 bases). The V gene's germline CDR1 is DFQATT and CDR2 SNEGSKA (reference sequence). The CDR3 loop spans 15 amino acids. Trimming stripped 8 bases from V and 1 base from J, with 20 bases between. The CDR3 reads CSQLPGALGNTEAFF. The DNA for the CDR3 is TGCAGTCAGTTACCAGGGGCGCTCGGGAACACTGAAGCTTTCTTT.

This clonotype showed up just a few times. This chain connects TRBV5-1 to TRBJ2-5; 7 bases agree with TRBD2. With 4 bases clipped from V and 2 bases from J, the junction kept 11 bases outside the gene matches. CDR1 and CDR2 (germline): SGHRS, YFSETQ. The length of the CDR3 is 16 residues. The CDR3 region is CASSQGLVIRQETQYF. The DNA of the CDR3 is TGCGCCAGCAGCCAAGGACTAGTGATAAGGCAAGAGACCCAGTACTTC.

This chain uses TRBV20-1 with TRBJ2-5, with D possibly TRBD1 on 8 matching bases. Germline V CDR1 and CDR2: DFQATT, SNEGSKA (reference sequence). Trimming removed 6 bases at V and 5 bases at J, with 19 bases between. This CDR3 spans 14 amino acids. Written as DNA, the CDR3 is TGCAGTGCCGAACTTCACAGGGGGGGTGAGACCCAGTACTTC. It encodes CSAELHRGGETQYF.

The chain recombines TRBV20-1 with TRBJ2-1; D gene ambiguous. The germline gives CDR1 DFQATT, CDR2 SNEGSKA (reference sequence). Trimming removed 3 bases at V and 4 bases at J, with 4 bases between. This CDR3 is 11 amino acids long. Here the CDR3 DNA reads TGCAGTGCTAGTGAATACAATGAGCAGTTCTTC. It yields the protein CSASEYNEQFF.

About this clonotype: The final CDR3 position lacks the conserved phenylalanine or tryptophan, pointing to a likely read error. V is TRBV6-6 and J is TRBJ1-2, with D unclear. This CDR3 region has 12 residues. V lost 2 bases to trimming and J lost 6 bases, with 7 bases between them. Germline CDR1 and CDR2: MNHNY and SVGAGI (reference sequence). The chain's CDR3 is CASSYNGDGYTL. The CDR3 DNA reads TGTGCCAGCAGTTACAATGGGGATGGCTACACCCTC.

A few counts support this clonotype. V is TRBV20-1 and J is TRBJ2-1; D possibly corresponds to TRBD1 (5 bases). V dropped 3 bases and J dropped 9 bases, with 12 bases sitting between them. Germline CDR1 is DFQATT and CDR2 is SNEGSKA (reference sequence). The CDR3 runs to 12 residues. The CDR3 here is CSARDTSSEQFF. For the CDR3, the DNA is TGCAGTGCTAGGGACACCTCTAGTGAGCAGTTCTTC.

The table lists this clonotype with a few counts. This chain uses TRBV12-3 or TRBV12-4 with TRBJ1-1; no reliable D call. There are 14 residues in the CDR3. Trimming removed 5 bases at V and 3 bases at J, with 13 bases between. The CDR3 coding sequence is TGTGCCAGCAGTCGTGACGGAGGTGACACTGAAGCTTTCTTT. Translated, it gives CASSRDGGDTEAFF.

Only a few counts were recorded for this clonotype. This chain uses TRBV5-6 with TRBJ2-1; 8 positions agree with TRBD1. Per germline, CDR1 SGHDT and CDR2 YYEEEE. V lost 3 bases and J lost 8; bases outside the gene matches: 7. This CDR3 is 14 amino acids long. In DNA form, the CDR3 reads TGTGCCAGCAGCTCCGGACAGGGAACCGATGAGCAGTTCTTC. Translated, it gives CASSSGQGTDEQFF.

The chain has TRBV12-3 or TRBV12-4 and TRBJ1-2, with D maybe TRBD1 (6 bases). Trimming stripped 6 bases from V and 5 bases from J, with 13 bases between. The CDR3 loop spans 13 amino acids. The CDR3 reads CASRMAGVYGYTF. CDR3 nucleotides: TGTGCCAGCAGAATGGCAGGGGTATATGGCTACACCTTC.

The rearrangement links TRBV10-3 to TRBJ1-6; D is unclear. The CDR3 totals 13 residues. V lost 6 bases and J 7 bases, leaving 10 bases between the germline ends. The germline gives CDR1 ENHRY, CDR2 SYGVKD. In nucleotides, the CDR3 is TGTGCCATCAGGGCAGAGACAAATTCACCCCTCCACTTT. The encoded protein is CAIRAETNSPLHF.

V gene TRBV12-3 or TRBV12-4 combines with J gene TRBJ1-2; tentative D call: TRBD1 (6 bases). V was clipped by 3 bases and J by 5 bases, with 16 bases between them. The CDR3 is 15 residues long. CDR3 nucleotides: TGTGCCAGCAGTTTCAATTCGGGGGGGGCGTATGGCTACACCTTC. This sequence encodes CASSFNSGGAYGYTF.

The V gene is TRBV7-3, the J gene TRBJ2-1, with 10 bases matching TRBD2. From germline, CDR1 is SGHTA and CDR2 FQGTGA. The CDR3 runs to 15 residues. Trimming cost V 2 bases and J 7 bases; bases outside gene matches: 5. The CDR3 protein is CASSLGASGSNEQFF. CDR3 coding DNA: TGTGCCAGCAGCTTAGGGGCTAGCGGGAGTAATGAGCAGTTCTTC.

The DNA of the CDR3 is TGTGCCAGCGGAGAGACAGCCTCATACAATGAGCAGTTCTTC. Its protein is CASGETASYNEQFF. The chain uses TRBV7-9 and TRBJ2-1; D might be TRBD1 (5 bases). This CDR3 has 14 amino acids. V was cut by 8 bases and J by 4 bases, with 15 bases left in between. Germline V gene data show CDR1 as SEHNR and CDR2 as FQNEAQ (reference sequence).

V usage is TRBV6-1 and J usage is TRBJ2-3, with a possible D match to TRBD1 (5 bases). The germline V gene encodes CDR1 MNHNS and CDR2 SASEGT. Trimming shortened V by 7 bases and J by 3 bases, and 14 bases separated the two germline ends. CDR3 length: 14 residues. CDR3 sequence: CASIHLGPTDTQYF. The CDR3 DNA sequence: TGTGCCAGCATACATTTGGGGCCTACAGATACGCAGTATTTT.

In its sample, this clonotype was seen a few times. This rearrangement joins TRBV7-3 to TRBJ2-1; D may be TRBD2 (5 bases). The CDR3 extends over 11 amino acids. V was clipped by 5 bases and J by 6 bases, with 5 bases between them. Germline CDR1 and CDR2: SGHTA and FQGTGA. CDR3 sequence: CASSSGNEQFF. Written as DNA, the CDR3 is TGTGCCAGCAGCAGCGGCAATGAGCAGTTCTTC.

J is TRBJ2-7 and V is TRBV20-1, with 13 positions matching TRBD2. The CDR3 sequence is 14 residues long. Germline V gene lookup returns CDR1 DFQATT and CDR2 SNEGSKA (reference sequence). The V segment lost 3 bases and the J segment 6 bases; nucleotides outside the gene matches: 5. The CDR3 loop is CSARGLAGRLEQYF. Here the CDR3 DNA reads TGCAGTGCTAGGGGACTAGCGGGGCGCCTCGAGCAGTACTTC.

Of note for this clonotype: A much larger clone differs from this one at a single base, so this may be a read error. The gene calls are TRBV7-2 and TRBJ1-2; maybe TRBD1 (5 bases). The germline V gene has CDR1 SGHTA and CDR2 FQGNSA. This CDR3 is 14 amino acids long. The V end was cut by 5 bases, the J end by 8 bases, with 18 bases between. The chain's CDR3 is CASSTQGTSGGYTF. For the CDR3, the DNA is TGTGCCAGCAGCACCCAAGGGACCTCCGGGGGCTACACCTTC.